A selection of T cell receptor beta chains follows, all from one sample in a study of cytomegalovirus exposure and HLA in healthy donors. Here immunoSEQ multiplex PCR was the method, and the copy in TCRdb shows in-frame clones only, minus some. The sample carries 30,000 to 40,000 clones, over 60% recorded once. The sample comprised PBMCs. These receptors all come from a man between 40 and 49 years old in good health and CMV-seropositive. The CDR3 runs from the conserved cysteine through the conserved F or W. The D gene is left open where the match is weak.

D: -
V: TRBV6-6
J: -
length: 12
CDR3: CASSLQGSEQYF

D: -
V: TRBV5-1
J: TRBJ1-2
length: 15
CDR3: CASSLLGGSNYGYTF

D: -
V: TRBV6-1
J: TRBJ1-1
length: 13
CDR3: CASEQGLNTEAFF

D: -
V: TRBV6-5
J: TRBJ1-2
length: 16
CDR3: CASSYSPTGRNYGYTF

D: TRBD1
V: TRBV6-6
J: TRBJ1-1
length: 15
CDR3: CASSPFRQGNTEAFF

D: -
V: TRBV11-3
J: TRBJ1-4
length: 14
CDR3: CASSLGGIGEKLFF

D: -
V: TRBV14
J: TRBJ2-1
length: 17
CDR3: CASSPESAHSRDNEQFF

D: -
V: TRBV5-6
J: TRBJ1-1
length: 14
CDR3: CASSLTGRNTEAFF

D: -
V: TRBV9
J: TRBJ2-1
length: 14
CDR3: CASSQQLAGNEQFF

D: -
V: TRBV7-2
J: TRBJ2-1
length: 15
CDR3: CASSRASVSYNEQFF

D: TRBD1
V: TRBV6-1
J: TRBJ1-2
length: 19
CDR3: CASSEYLRGRQGPNYGYTF

D: -
V: TRBV5-4
J: TRBJ2-5
length: 16
CDR3: CASSTPPGRGAETQYF

D: TRBD1
V: TRBV7-3
J: TRBJ2-7
length: 16
CDR3: CASSGKRTGGSYEQYF

D: -
V: TRBV6-1
J: TRBJ2-3
length: 15
CDR3: CASSEVRTSIDTQYF

D: TRBD2
V: TRBV9
J: TRBJ2-1
length: 16
CDR3: CASSIFSSGPWDEQFF

D: -
V: TRBV2
J: TRBJ2-4
length: 18
CDR3: CASRGGGLANVAKNIQYF

D: -
V: TRBV5-6
J: TRBJ2-5
length: 14
CDR3: CASSSGSGLKTQYF

D: TRBD1
V: TRBV28
J: TRBJ1-5
length: 16
CDR3: CASSSWGRGSGQPQHF

D: TRBD2
V: TRBV6-6
J: TRBJ2-3
length: 16
CDR3: CASSWASGTTTDTQYF

D: TRBD2
V: TRBV27
J: TRBJ2-7
length: 15
CDR3: CASSYRERGSYEQYF

D: TRBD2
V: TRBV9
J: TRBJ2-7
length: 15
CDR3: CASSVGAGATYEQYF

D: -
V: TRBV9
J: TRBJ1-5
length: 14
CDR3: CASSARGADQPQHF

D: -
V: TRBV6-5
J: TRBJ2-5
length: 13
CDR3: CASRSWGLETQYF

D: -
V: TRBV12-1
J: TRBJ2-3
length: 17
CDR3: CASSSPRGGPSTDTQYF

D: -
V: TRBV7-6
J: -
length: 13
CDR3: CASSLATAYEQYF

D: -
V: TRBV10-3
J: TRBJ2-3
length: 15
CDR3: CAISVRGKETDTQYF

D: TRBD1
V: TRBV7-2
J: TRBJ1-6
length: 15
CDR3: CASSDRVQGNSPLHF

D: TRBD1
V: TRBV19
J: TRBJ2-2
length: 15
CDR3: CASSFTGGGTGELFF

D: TRBD2
V: TRBV5-1
J: TRBJ2-1
length: 15
CDR3: CASSLASGEYNEQFF

D: -
V: TRBV19
J: TRBJ2-7
length: 14
CDR3: CASSIEGDGREQYF

D: -
V: TRBV29-1
J: TRBJ1-2
length: 14
CDR3: CSVWGGESSVGYTF

D: -
V: TRBV30
J: TRBJ2-1
length: 11
CDR3: CAQKDYNEQFF

D: TRBD2
V: TRBV5-1
J: TRBJ2-2
length: 19
CDR3: CASSQTGLAGGTNTGELFF

D: TRBD1
V: TRBV18
J: TRBJ1-2
length: 15
CDR3: CASSLDRTGKYGYTF

D: TRBD1
V: TRBV2
J: TRBJ1-5
length: 14
CDR3: CASSGEQGAGPQHF

D: TRBD1
V: TRBV6-1
J: TRBJ1-1
length: 16
CDR3: CASSVSQGAWLTEAFF

D: -
V: TRBV7-3
J: TRBJ1-1
length: 13
CDR3: CASSLGAYTEAFF

D: -
V: TRBV30
J: TRBJ1-3
length: 17
CDR3: CAWNRGVTGSSGNTIYF

D: TRBD2
V: TRBV7-8
J: TRBJ2-1
length: 16
CDR3: CASSLAVAGGNNEQFF

D: TRBD2
V: TRBV6-4
J: TRBJ2-3
length: 16
CDR3: CASSALSGGALDTQYF

D: TRBD2
V: TRBV7-8
J: TRBJ2-7
length: 14
CDR3: CASSLVAGSSEQYF

D: TRBD1
V: TRBV19
J: TRBJ1-5
length: 16
CDR3: CATRDRLGGHNQPQHF

D: -
V: TRBV15
J: TRBJ1-1
length: 15
CDR3: CATSSRTKENTEAFF

D: TRBD1
V: TRBV12-5
J: TRBJ2-7
length: 16
CDR3: CASGLGQGQGSAEQYF

D: TRBD1
V: TRBV5-1
J: TRBJ2-7
length: 15
CDR3: CASSSTTGGYYEQYF

D: -
V: TRBV9
J: TRBJ2-2
length: 17
CDR3: CASSSRGRGANTGELFF

D: -
V: TRBV14
J: TRBJ1-1
length: 14
CDR3: CASSQDFRSTEAFF

D: TRBD2
V: TRBV2
J: TRBJ2-2
length: 15
CDR3: CASRGLAYNTGELFF

D: -
V: TRBV11-3
J: TRBJ1-1
length: 12
CDR3: CASVGGGTEAFF

D: -
V: TRBV2
J: -
length: 20
CDR3: CASSNLSHLRGYRWTYEQYF